The 14 T cell receptor beta chains reported below all come from one sample, sequenced in a study of shared clonotypes between healthy human individuals. Data came from immunoSEQ multiplex PCR; TCRdb stores just in-frame clones and leaves some out. This sample has about 2.3 million clones, with over 90% found just once. The sample was naive CD4+ T cells from PBMCs. Subset specified: CD45RA+ positively selected. These receptors originate from a man aged 18 to 29 in good health. Some clones in this sample may be carry-over from other donors' samples.

The genes are TRBV7-9 and TRBJ1-4; D unclear. This CDR3 has 15 residues. Germline V lookup: CDR1 SEHNR, CDR2 FQNEAQ (reference sequence). V lost 7 bases and J 3 bases, leaving 15 bases between the germline ends. CDR3 in DNA: TGTGCCAGCACCCCCAGCGGGTTGGCTAATGAAAAACTGTTTTTT. Translating gives CASTPSGLANEKLFF.

The rearrangement uses TRBV14 and TRBJ2-3; TRBD2 matches 10 bases. Germline CDR1 SGHDN, CDR2 FVKESK. With 5 bases clipped from V and 2 bases from J, the junction kept 7 bases outside the gene matches. The CDR3 extends over 16 amino acids. The CDR3 here is CASSAGLALPTDTQYF. The CDR3, as DNA: TGTGCCAGCAGCGCGGGACTAGCGTTGCCCACAGATACGCAGTATTTT.

V gene TRBV7-9 combines with J gene TRBJ2-3; 9 bases are a match to TRBD1. J lost 1 base, V lost 6 bases, and 5 bases had no gene match. CDR1 and CDR2 from the germline V gene are SEHNR and FQNEAQ (reference sequence). The CDR3 is 15 amino acids. CDR3 bases: TGTGCCAGCAGACGGGGGACAGGGCGCACAGATACGCAGTATTTT. Translation gives CASRRGTGRTDTQYF.

The chain couples TRBV19 to TRBJ1-5; 8 positions match TRBD1. This CDR3 region has 16 residues. From germline, CDR1 is LNHDA and CDR2 SQIVND (reference sequence). Unmatched junction bases numbered 11, after V lost 8 bases and J lost 2 bases. The CDR3 protein is CASGGQGAAGNQPQHF. CDR3 in DNA: TGTGCCAGTGGTGGGCAGGGGGCCGCTGGCAATCAGCCCCAGCATTTT.

The chain has TRBV30 and TRBJ1-1; D ambiguous. CDR3 length: 12 amino acids. V shed 6 bases and J shed 3 bases, with 11 bases lying between them. Germline CDR1 reads GTSNPN; CDR2 reads SVGIG (reference sequence). The CDR3 loop reads CACLPRYTEAFF. In nucleotides, the CDR3 is TGTGCCTGCCTCCCGCGGTACACTGAAGCTTTCTTT.

This clone was counted a single time. The chain couples TRBV30 to TRBJ2-2; D is ambiguous. V was trimmed by 0 bases and J by 6 bases, leaving 11 bases between them. The CDR3 consists of 14 residues. From germline, CDR1 is GTSNPN and CDR2 SVGIG (reference sequence). The CDR3 loop is CAWSVPSHPGELFF. DNA for the CDR3: TGTGCCTGGAGTGTACCCTCCCACCCCGGGGAGCTGTTTTTT.

The chain has TRBV6-5 and TRBJ2-1, with 10 bases lining up with TRBD2. The V and J ends lost 10 bases and 9 bases, in that order; junction bases with no gene match: 15. Germline assignment: CDR1 MNHEY and CDR2 SVGAGI. The CDR3 has 15 residues. In DNA, the CDR3 is TGTGCCACCCTCCCCCCAGCGGGAGGGTTTAGTGAGCAGTTCTTC. Its protein is CATLPPAGGFSEQFF.

The chain is built from TRBV2 and TRBJ1-2, with 9 bases fitting TRBD1. The length of the CDR3 is 14 residues. Trimming cost V 4 bases and J 4 bases; bases outside gene matches: 4. Germline values: CDR1 SNHLY, CDR2 FYNNEI. In DNA form, the CDR3 reads TGTGCCAGCAGTGGACAGGGGGGTCTCTATGGCTACACCTTC. Protein: CASSGQGGLYGYTF.

This clone is a singleton in its sample. The chain combines TRBV11-2 with TRBJ2-5; 13 nucleotides align to TRBD2. V shed 4 bases, J shed 4 bases, and the junction held 3 bases outside the gene matches. The germline V gene encodes CDR1 SGHAT and CDR2 FQNNGV. The CDR3 spans 15 residues. The CDR3 region has the DNA TGTGCCAGCAGCTCGACTAGCGGGAGGAGAGAGACCCAGTACTTC. This encodes CASSSTSGRRETQYF.

The chain carries TRBV30 and TRBJ1-2; D unresolved. V was trimmed by 1 base and J by 3 bases, leaving 3 bases between them. There are 11 residues in the CDR3. CDR1 and CDR2 (germline): GTSNPN, SVGIG (reference sequence). Here the CDR3 reads CAWSAYYGYTF. The CDR3 DNA reads TGTGCCTGGAGTGCCTACTATGGCTACACCTTC.

The rearrangement uses TRBV4-1 and TRBJ1-1; D gene uncertain. V was clipped by 4 bases and J by 4 bases, with 10 bases between them. This CDR3 comprises 13 residues. CDR1 is MGHRA and CDR2 is YSYEKL in the germline V gene. CDR3 coding DNA: TGCGCCAGCAGCCCGCAGATGATCACTGAAGCTTTCTTT. It translates to CASSPQMITEAFF.

The chain has TRBV28 and TRBJ1-1; TRBD1 matches 8 bases. V lost 8 bases to trimming and J lost 6 bases; unmatched junction nucleotides: 11. CDR1 is MDHEN, CDR2 SYDVKM, per germline. The CDR3 spans 14 residues. DNA for the CDR3: TGTGCCAGCCTTCGGGGCAGGGGGCTGGCTGAAGCTTTCTTT. Translating gives CASLRGRGLAEAFF.

In the case of this clone: At the DNA level, this CDR3 is encoded by other sequences in the same sample as well. The V gene is TRBV20-1, the J gene TRBJ2-7; D unclear. This CDR3 region has 11 residues. Germline CDR1 is DFQATT and CDR2 is SNEGSKA (reference sequence). The germline V and J ends were trimmed by 6 bases and 0 bases, with 6 bases remaining between them. As DNA, the CDR3 is TGCAGTGCAAGCCTCTCCTACGAGCAGTACTTC. Protein sequence: CSASLSYEQYF.

V and J are TRBV11-2 and TRBJ2-3; 8 bases are a match to TRBD1. Trimming cost V 4 bases and J 5 bases; bases outside gene matches: 5. From germline, CDR1 is SGHAT and CDR2 FQNNGV. The CDR3 has 14 residues. CDR3 in DNA: TGTGCCAGCAGCTCCGGGACAGGACTAGATACGCAGTATTTT. It specifies CASSSGTGLDTQYF.